This TCR beta chain comes out of a study of shared clonotypes between healthy human individuals. Across the study: Those who served as donors were a couple of women and a few men between the ages of 18 and 49. Per donor, three plates held CD4 naive cells, three held CD4 memory, two held CD8 naive and one held CD8 memory.

Looked up from germline, CDR1 is LGHNA and CDR2 is YNFKEQ. This CDR3 is 14 amino acids long. The V gene lost 2 bases and the J gene lost 0 bases, with 7 bases spanning the gap. General study points: Collection of samples was limited to blood; tissue repertoires likely differ.

Produced via immunoSEQ multiplex PCR; TCRdb's table is partial and in-frame only. The sample lists around 2,000,000 clones; about 94% were seen once. This clone was found once. Its target is unknown. Terminally differentiated effector memory CD45RA+ cells were excluded from the naive CD8 cells, which were CD45RO-negative and positively selected for CCR7. Every contributor of samples was a Caucasian grown-up residing in Nashville, Tennessee. The sample taken for sequencing was naive CD8+ T cells sorted from blood. The source is a man aged 18-30 years in good health. This rearrangement joins TRBV4-2 to TRBJ1-1; D call uncertain. This chain's CDR3 is CASSQSVLNTEAFF. The CDR3 DNA reads as TGTGCCAGCAGCCAAAGTGTATTGAACACTGAAGCTTTCTTT.